The TCR beta chain under discussion was sequenced for a study of cytomegalovirus exposure and HLA in healthy donors (dated by TCRdb to 2016 to 2017). For context, the study as a whole: An earlier analysis of 550 to 700 of the donors reported more than 250 Gb of sequence data and 117 million unique TCR beta sequences from 150 million to 200 million T cells. Using immunosequencing, the study profiled T cell repertoires from 640 or so subjects and related those repertoires to cytomegalovirus serostatus. The study combined high-throughput TCR immunosequencing, statistical association of individual TCRs with disease status, and machine learning to predict cytomegalovirus infection status. Besides the first cohort of under 700 subjects, a separate validation cohort made up of 120 different subjects was used. An early release that covered roughly 600 HLA-typed donors contained around 330 gigabases of sequencing data and about 93 million unique TCR sequences. All discovery cohort repertoires had been generated using a single sequencing platform. Donor age, sex, ethnicity and CMV serostatus were compiled alongside the repertoire data. HLA typing included class I and class II loci at four-digit resolution. A later genetic analysis took genome-wide SNP genotypes for about 65% of the 666 donors and used that subset as a discovery cohort. Among roughly 400 genotyped donors of the cohort, an average of roughly 230,000 unique TCR beta nucleotide sequences was sequenced per donor, of which 15% to 20% were non-productive. In a later analysis, previously published TCR beta repertoires from 600 to 850 donors were re-analyzed and high-resolution HLA genotyping was added so that TCR occurrence patterns could be studied. An earlier analysis of 587 of the donors used high-throughput TCR beta sequencing to judge whether each TCR beta V gene segment behaved as functional or pseudogenic. Rather than using new phenotypic data, the later analysis identified candidate immune exposures from TCR beta sequences and from how often those sequences occurred across donors. The number of typed donors differed by locus: 629-630 for A, B, C, DRB1 and DQB1; about 520 for DQA1; 606 for DPA1; and around 470 for DPB1. A handful of DR-DQ haplotypes were handled as single units for association and clustering because linkage in the cohort was strong. The study was designed to test whether signatures of past pathogen exposure could be identified by cataloging public T cell receptors. Of the roughly 400 genotyped donors, approximately 80% fell in the genetic ancestry cluster associated with self-reported Caucasian donors. Study-wide findings and limitations: An association between a missense DCLRE1C variant and V-gene and J-gene trimming of TCR beta chains was found in a later genetic analysis and replicated in an independent cohort. A further reported finding was that TCR beta sequences accurately predicted the HLA-A and HLA-B alleles for most subjects in the first cohort. Roughly uniform sequencing depth across donors was assumed in presence/absence analyses, although this assumption may not hold. Because counts were too low, about 18 rarely observed V segments, including chromosome 9 orphons, were excluded from the earlier analysis of several hundred of the donors. In a later analysis, some 18,000 TCR beta sequences were associated with specific HLA alleles at a false discovery rate of 0.05. HLA typing was unavailable for some donors at each locus, so association tests used only the typed subset. In a later analysis, HLA-associated TCR beta chains showed more clonal expansion and lower generation probabilities than non-associated chains that were equally common. In a later genetic analysis, fewer N-insertions in productive TCRs were reported among donors in an Asian-associated ancestry cluster than the roughly 640-donor mean. The study gave a list of about 160 TCR beta chains associated with cytomegalovirus. When HLA alleles, especially DR and DQ, strongly co-occurred, TCR associations were difficult to assign to individual alleles. The sequencing pipeline was judged likely to have produced a cluster of highly shared sequence variants as a technical artifact. Several of the top co-occurrence clusters appeared to be linked to parvovirus B19, influenza, CMV and Epstein-Barr virus, according to a later analysis. A later analysis found that most CMV-associated TCR beta chains appeared HLA-restricted, with HLA associations seemingly driven largely by CMV exposure. In an earlier analysis of some 550 of the donors, most TCR beta V segments were observed in productive rearrangements about 87% or about 30% of the time, broadly matching IMGT annotations. In both the original and validation cohorts, the classifier was reported to diagnose cytomegalovirus status with high specificity and sensitivity. It was suggested by the authors that the approach could potentially be generalized to other disease states and immunological phenotypes. Because the 87-base-pair reads could not distinguish some IMGT-functional V segments, including TRBV6-2 and TRBV6-3, those segments were excluded. The only immune exposure information available for the cohort was CMV serostatus. The cohort was sequenced for TCR beta chains only, and without alpha or paired-chain data the features that could be detected were limited. While some public TCRs were present in many individuals, most TCR sequences turned up only very rarely across donors. A later analysis found that TCR association rates varied across HLA loci, with DRB1 alleles showing the most associated TCRs and HLA-C alleles the fewest. Linkage disequilibrium might explain the correlated functional status among segregating V segments, but an unknown experimental factor could not be excluded. A few of the identified cytomegalovirus-associated TCR beta chains were confirmed in vitro to be specific for cytomegalovirus antigens.

Points on this clone: Its antigen remains undetermined. Nothing much larger sits one base from this clone, and base qualities are not available.

The cohort comprised 670 or so healthy bone marrow donors. At the time of sampling, every cohort member was nominally healthy, though immune exposures that went unrecorded were likely present. The donor tested CMV seropositive and was one of the 289 seropositive cohort members. A peripheral blood sample was collected from each donor, and TCR beta sequencing was performed on peripheral blood mononuclear cells. The Qiagen DNeasy Blood Extraction Kit was used to extract genomic DNA from the blood cell samples. The library came from the immunoSEQ multiplex PCR assay. For the multiplex PCR, a mixture combining 60 forward primers for TCR Vbeta segments and 13 reverse primers for TCR Jbeta segments was used. The CDR3 region of rearranged TCR beta genes was amplified from genomic DNA with a multiplex PCR assay. On the Illumina HiSeq System, the amplified TCR beta libraries were sequenced as 87-base-pair reads. Per the authors' processing: A later analysis counted approximately 74 million unique TCR beta chains across the 550 to 800 repertoires, and some 11 million of these chains were shared by at least two donors. Raw reads were error-corrected and collapsed into unique sequences with a nearest-neighbor algorithm that merged closely related sequences to remove PCR and sequencing errors. To assign V, D and J gene segments, CDR3 sequences were aligned to IMGT reference sequences. For a sequence to be retained, a match of at least six nucleotides to both a V gene segment and a J gene segment was required. A rearrangement was called productive if the CDR3 had no stop codons and remained in frame with V and J, and every other rearrangement was called non-productive. Following IMGT convention, CDR3 was defined as the stretch from the second conserved V-encoded cysteine up to the conserved J-encoded phenylalanine. Sequences without an unambiguous match to a single V gene segment were excluded from the earlier analysis of several hundred of the donors. An earlier analysis of about 600 of the donors called V segments functional above 56.7% productive rearrangements and segregating when the between-donor standard deviation exceeded 5%. A statistical classification framework was developed to diagnose cytomegalovirus status using the catalog of TCR beta chain sequences. In a later analysis, V and J genes were assigned by comparing TCR nucleotide sequences against IMGT/GENE-DB human TR gene sequences. The TCRdist pipeline was used in a later analysis to assign CDR3 sequences and most-parsimonious VDJ recombination scenarios. In a later analysis, each TCR beta chain was defined by its CDR3 amino acid sequence together with its V-gene family, and reads lacking a unique V-gene family were excluded. A later analysis removed 550 to 650 highly shared, low-generation-probability nucleotide sequences to deal with suspected cross-contamination and a sequencing artifact. In a later analysis, a clonal expansion index for each public chain was calculated from normalized within-repertoire ranks of inferred template counts. In a later analysis, generation probabilities were computed using a VDJ recombination model fitted to out-of-frame rearrangements, and the results were checked against IGoR. In a later analysis, TCR-TCR, TCR-HLA and TCR-CMV co-occurrence was scored with hypergeometric tests, and a repertoire-size bias correction was applied to TCR pairs. A later analysis estimated false discovery rates by permuting HLA or CMV assignments 20 times. In a later analysis, co-occurring TCRs were grouped using DBSCAN, and TCRdist sequence similarity was added for clustering within HLA-allele-positive subsets. Co-occurrence clustering excluded repertoires with fewer than 30,000 or more than 120,000 public chains, plus five with anomalous nucleotide sharing. The table was pulled from immuneACCESS by TCRdb, which kept in-frame rearrangements only. Such tables lose some clones; where checked, under half of the loss comes from unresolved V genes, and the rest has no known cause. That table is the source of V, J and clone size, and D and trimming were worked out from the DNA. The sample has 100,000 to 150,000 clones on record, approximately 84% of them singletons. The top ten constitute under 4.5% of the sample.

Spanning cysteine to phenylalanine, the CDR3 consists of 15 amino acids. Only CDR3 DNA remains: 45 bases, in frame from the first base. CDR1 SGHTA and CDR2 FQGNSA were looked up in the germline V gene. Unmatched junction bases come to 3, with V trimmed by 2 bases and J by 4 bases. This clonotype was sampled from a man between 18 and 29 years old in good health and CMV-seropositive. Specimen: PBMCs. The chain is encoded by TRBV7-2 joined to TRBJ1-5; TRBD1 agrees with 9 junctional bases. Here is the DNA: TGTGCCAGCAGCTTATCGGGGACAGGGAATCAGCCCCAGCATTTT. It is translated as CASSLSGTGNQPQHF.